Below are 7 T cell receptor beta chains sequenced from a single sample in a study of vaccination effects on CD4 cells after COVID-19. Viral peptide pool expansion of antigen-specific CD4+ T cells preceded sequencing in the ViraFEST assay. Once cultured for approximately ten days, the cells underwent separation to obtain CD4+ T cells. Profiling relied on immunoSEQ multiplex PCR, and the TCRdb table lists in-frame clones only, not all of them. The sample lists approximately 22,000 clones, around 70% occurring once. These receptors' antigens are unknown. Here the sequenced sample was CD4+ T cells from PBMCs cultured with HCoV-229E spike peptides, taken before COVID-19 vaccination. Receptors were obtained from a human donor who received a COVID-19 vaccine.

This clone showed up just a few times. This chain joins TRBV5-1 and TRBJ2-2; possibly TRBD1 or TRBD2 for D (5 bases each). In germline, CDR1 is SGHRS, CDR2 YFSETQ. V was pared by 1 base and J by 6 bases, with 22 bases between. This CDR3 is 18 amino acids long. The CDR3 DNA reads TGCGCCAGCAGCTTGTACGGCGCTATGGGACCCTCGGCCGGGGAGCTGTTTTTT. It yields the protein CASSLYGAMGPSAGELFF.

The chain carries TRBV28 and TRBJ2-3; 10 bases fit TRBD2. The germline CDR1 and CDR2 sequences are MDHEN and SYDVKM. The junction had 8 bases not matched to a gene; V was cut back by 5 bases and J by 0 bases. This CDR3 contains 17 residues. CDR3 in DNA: TGTGCCAGCAGTATGTTCGGACTAGCGGCTAGCACAGATACGCAGTATTTT. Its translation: CASSMFGLAASTDTQYF.

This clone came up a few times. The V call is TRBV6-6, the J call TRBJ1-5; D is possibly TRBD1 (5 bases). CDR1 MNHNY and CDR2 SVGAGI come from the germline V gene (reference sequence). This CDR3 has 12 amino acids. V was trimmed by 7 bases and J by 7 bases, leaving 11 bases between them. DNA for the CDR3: TGTGCCAGCACCTGGGGGGACCAGCCCCAGCATTTT. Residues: CASTWGDQPQHF.

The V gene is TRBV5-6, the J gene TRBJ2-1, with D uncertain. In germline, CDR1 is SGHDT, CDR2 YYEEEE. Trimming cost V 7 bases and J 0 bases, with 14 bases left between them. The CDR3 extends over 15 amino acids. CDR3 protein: CASLPGPDSYNEQFF. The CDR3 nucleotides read TGTGCCAGCCTACCGGGCCCGGACTCCTACAATGAGCAGTTCTTC.

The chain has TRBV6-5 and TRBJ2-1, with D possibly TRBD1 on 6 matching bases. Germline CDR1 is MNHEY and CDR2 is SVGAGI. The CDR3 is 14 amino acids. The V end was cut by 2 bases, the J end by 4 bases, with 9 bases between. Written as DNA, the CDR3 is TGTGCCAGCAGTTACCGGACAGAGTACAATGAGCAGTTCTTC. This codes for CASSYRTEYNEQFF.

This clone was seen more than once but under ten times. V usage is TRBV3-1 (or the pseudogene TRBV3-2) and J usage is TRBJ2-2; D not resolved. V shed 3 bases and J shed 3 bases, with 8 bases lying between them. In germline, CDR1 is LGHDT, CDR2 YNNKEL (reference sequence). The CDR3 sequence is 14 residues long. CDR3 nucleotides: TGTGCCAGCAGCCAGCCGACTCACACCGGGGAGCTGTTTTTT. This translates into CASSQPTHTGELFF.

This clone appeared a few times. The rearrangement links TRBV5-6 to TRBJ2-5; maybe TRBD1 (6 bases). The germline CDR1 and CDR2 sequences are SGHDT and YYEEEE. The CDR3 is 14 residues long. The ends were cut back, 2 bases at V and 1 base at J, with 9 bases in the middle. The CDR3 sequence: CASSLQGIQETQYF. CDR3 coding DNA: TGTGCCAGCAGCTTACAGGGCATCCAAGAGACCCAGTACTTC. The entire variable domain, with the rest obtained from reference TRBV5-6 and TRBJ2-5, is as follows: DAGVTQSPTHLIKTRGQQVTLRCSPKSGHDTVSWYQQALGQGPQFIFQYYEEEERQRGNFPDRFSGHQFPNYSSELNVNALLLGDSALYLCASSLQGIQETQYFGPGTRLLVL.